This entry lists 29 T cell receptor beta chains sequenced from one sample in a study of T cell responses to AZD1222 COVID-19 vaccine. Using immunoSEQ multiplex PCR, the repertoire was profiled, and TCRdb retains in-frame clones only, with some absent. The repertoire holds 95,000 to 150,000 clones, with about 88% as singletons. The specimen was peripheral blood, collected on day 0 of AZD1222 vaccination. Every receptor here comes from an adult in good health.

The chain couples TRBV18 to TRBJ2-2, with TRBD2 matching 14 bases. This CDR3 has 17 amino acids. Germline CDR1 reads KGHSH; CDR2 reads LQKENI. The junction had 4 bases not matched to a gene; V was cut back by 4 bases and J by 3 bases. As DNA, the CDR3 is TGTGCCAGCTCACTCGGGACTAGCGGGAGTTACACCGGGGAGCTGTTTTTT. It specifies CASSLGTSGSYTGELFF.

The count of this clone is one. The same CDR3 can be traced to other DNA sequences in this sample. CDR3 nucleotide sequence: TGTGCCAGCTCACCAGGGAGGGACTATGGCTACACCTTC. Translation gives CASSPGRDYGYTF. V gene TRBV18 combines with J gene TRBJ1-2; D not certain. Germline V gene sequence: CDR1 KGHSH, CDR2 LQKENI. There are 13 residues in the CDR3. V gave up 2 bases and J gave up 3 bases, with 7 bases separating them.

This clone was detected only a few times. The CDR3 here is CASSFSAGSLLEYF. The CDR3 nucleotides are TGCGCCAGCAGCTTTTCAGCGGGGAGCCTTTTGGAGTACTTC. The chain is built from TRBV5-1 and TRBJ2-7; 7 bases fit TRBD2. The V segment lost 2 bases and the J segment 11 bases; nucleotides outside the gene matches: 13. From germline, CDR1 is SGHRS and CDR2 YFSETQ. This CDR3 contains 14 residues.

The chain combines TRBV9 with TRBJ2-7; TRBD2 matches at 11 bases. The germline V gene has CDR1 SGDLS and CDR2 YYNGEE. Germline trimming cut 3 bases from V and 3 bases from J; bases unmatched to any gene: 14. The CDR3 runs to 18 residues. CDR3 amino acids: CASSEGDRSLAGDYEQYF. DNA of the CDR3: TGTGCCAGCAGCGAGGGGGATCGATCACTAGCGGGAGACTACGAGCAGTACTTC.

This chain links TRBV5-1 with TRBJ2-1, with TRBD2 identical over 9 bases. The length of the CDR3 is 15 residues. V gave up 0 bases and J gave up 10 bases; unmatched junction bases: 8. The germline V gene encodes CDR1 SGHRS and CDR2 YFSETQ. CDR3 sequence: CASSLGAGGPYEQFF. The CDR3 nucleotides are TGCGCCAGCAGCTTGGGGGCGGGAGGGCCATACGAGCAGTTCTTC.

CDR3 bases: TGCAGCGCCCCTCGAGGGGAGACCCAGTACTTC. Translated, it gives CSAPRGETQYF. The chain couples TRBV29-1 to TRBJ2-5; D perhaps matches TRBD2 (5 bases). Germline loops: CDR1 SQVTM, CDR2 ANQGSEA. The CDR3 extends over 11 amino acids. V was pared by 7 bases and J by 5 bases, with 11 bases between.

J is TRBJ2-1 and V is TRBV7-3; TRBD2 aligns across 12 bases. V lost 5 bases, J lost 9 bases, and 8 bases stayed unmatched. This CDR3 spans 15 amino acids. The V gene's germline CDR1 is SGHTA and CDR2 FQGTGA. CDR3 sequence reads: CASSPSSGRASEQFF. In DNA form, the CDR3 reads TGTGCCAGCAGCCCATCTAGCGGGAGGGCGAGTGAGCAGTTCTTC.

The chain is built from TRBV7-9 and TRBJ2-3, with 8 positions matching TRBD2. In germline, CDR1 is SEHNR, CDR2 FQNEAQ (reference sequence). This CDR3 comprises 16 residues. V was pared by 5 bases and J by 5 bases, with 12 bases of the junction left unmatched. The CDR3 reads CASSHWWTSSIDTQYF. The CDR3 nucleotides are TGTGCCAGCAGCCACTGGTGGACTAGCAGTATAGATACGCAGTATTTT.

This chain uses TRBV19 with TRBJ2-7; tentative D call: TRBD1 (6 bases). This CDR3 has 13 amino acids. The V gene lost 3 bases and the J gene lost 2 bases, with 8 bases spanning the gap. CDR1 and CDR2 (germline): LNHDA, SQIVND (reference sequence). This chain's CDR3 is CASSMYRAYEQYF. CDR3 in DNA: TGTGCCAGTAGTATGTACAGGGCCTACGAGCAGTACTTC.

The rearrangement links TRBV7-8 to TRBJ2-5, with D uncertain. Germline V lookup: CDR1 SGHVS, CDR2 FQNEAQ. The CDR3 has 14 amino acids. V was pared by 3 bases and J by 5 bases, with 13 bases between. CDR3 DNA: TGTGCCAGCAGCTTGTACACCGATAGGGAGACCCAGTACTTC. This translates into CASSLYTDRETQYF.

J is TRBJ1-1 and V is TRBV18, with D possibly being TRBD1 (5 bases). V lost 0 bases, J lost 1 base, and 6 bases lay in between. In germline, CDR1 is KGHSH, CDR2 LQKENI. This CDR3 has 14 amino acids. The CDR3 bases are TGTGCCAGCTCACCACCGGGGCAGAACACTGAAGCTTTCTTT. Its protein product is CASSPPGQNTEAFF.

This chain uses TRBV10-1 with TRBJ1-1; a possible D gene is TRBD1 (5 bases). Germline V gene sequence: CDR1 WNHNN, CDR2 SYGVQD (reference sequence). V lost 3 bases and J lost 5, with 13 bases in between. The CDR3 extends over 14 amino acids. CDR3 amino acids: CASSEWQGETEAFF. CDR3 coding DNA: TGCGCCAGCAGTGAATGGCAGGGAGAGACTGAAGCTTTCTTT.

This chain uses TRBV10-3 with TRBJ1-4; TRBD1 aligns across 9 bases. V was pared by 2 bases and J by 6 bases, with 7 bases of the junction left unmatched. The CDR3 is 16 residues long. The germline gives CDR1 ENHRY, CDR2 SYGVKD. The CDR3 loop is CAISETGGPSDEKLFF. In nucleotides, the CDR3 is TGTGCCATCAGTGAGACAGGGGGCCCATCTGATGAAAAACTGTTTTTT.

The chain is built from TRBV24-1 and TRBJ2-5; 9 nucleotides agree with TRBD2. The CDR3 consists of 18 residues. Looked up from germline, CDR1 is KGHDR and CDR2 is SFDVKD. With 4 bases clipped from V and 1 base from J, the junction kept 12 bases outside the gene matches. In DNA form, the CDR3 reads TGTGCCACCAGTGACCCGCGGGGTGGCGGGGGGGCCCAAGAGACCCAGTACTTC. Its translation is CATSDPRGGGGAQETQYF.

V usage is TRBV4-3 and J usage is TRBJ1-2; 12 nucleotides line up with TRBD1. This CDR3 spans 15 amino acids. V was clipped by 4 bases and J by 5 bases; unmatched bases: 5. Germline V CDR1 and CDR2: LGHNA, YSLEER. Here the CDR3 reads CASSPGQGAGYGYTF. The CDR3, as DNA: TGCGCCAGCAGCCCGGGACAGGGGGCCGGGTATGGCTACACCTTC.

The chain is built from TRBV18 and TRBJ2-6; 8 nucleotides align to TRBD1. CDR3 size: 20 residues. The germline gives CDR1 KGHSH, CDR2 LQKENI. Trimming removed 0 bases from V and 0 bases from J; junction bases left unmatched: 10. The CDR3 region is CASSPPQGAFSFSGANVLTF. CDR3 coding DNA: TGTGCCAGCTCACCACCCCAGGGGGCTTTTTCCTTCTCTGGGGCCAACGTCCTGACTTTC.

This clone was recorded only once. The chain carries TRBV4-2 and TRBJ2-7; D gene ambiguous. The germline CDR1 and CDR2 sequences are LGHNA and YNFKEQ. V was shortened by 1 base and J by 1 base, with 2 bases between the two germline ends. The CDR3 length is 12 residues. CDR3 in amino acids: CASSQASYEQYF. The CDR3 DNA reads as TGTGCCAGCAGCCAAGCTTCCTACGAGCAGTACTTC.

The chain is built from TRBV4-3 and TRBJ2-1, with TRBD2 matching 8 bases. Unmatched junction bases numbered 6, after V lost 3 bases and J lost 2 bases. In germline, CDR1 is LGHNA, CDR2 YSLEER. The CDR3 totals 16 residues. CDR3 amino acids: CASSHLTSGTYNEQFF. The DNA of the CDR3 is TGCGCCAGCAGCCATCTTACTAGCGGCACCTACAATGAGCAGTTCTTC.

The V gene is TRBV5-1, the J gene TRBJ1-1; possibly TRBD1 for D (5 bases). V gave up 0 bases and J gave up 5 bases, with 11 bases separating them. Germline assignment: CDR1 SGHRS and CDR2 YFSETQ. The CDR3 loop spans 14 amino acids. CDR3: CASSLGGGNTEAFF. The CDR3 DNA sequence: TGCGCCAGCAGCTTGGGCGGGGGTAATACTGAAGCTTTCTTT.

The chain recombines TRBV25-1 with TRBJ1-1; D might be TRBD1 (5 bases). V gave up 7 bases and J gave up 4 bases, with 7 bases separating them. The CDR3 has 11 amino acids. Germline loops: CDR1 MGHDK, CDR2 SYGVNS. The CDR3 loop is CASTGGTEAFF. The CDR3 DNA is TGTGCCAGCACCGGGGGCACTGAAGCTTTCTTT.

This clone showed up just a few times. The chain is built from TRBV30 and TRBJ1-3; D remains unclear. Germline CDR1 GTSNPN, CDR2 SVGIG (reference sequence). V lost 3 bases and J 0 bases, leaving 15 bases between the germline ends. The CDR3 loop spans 16 amino acids. CDR3 protein: CAWRESPNHSGNTIYF. Written as DNA, the CDR3 is TGTGCCTGGAGGGAAAGTCCTAATCACTCTGGAAACACCATATATTTT.

This clone was counted once. CDR3 protein: CASSPRGQGKSEKLFF. CDR3 bases: TGTGCCAGTAGCCCCAGGGGGCAGGGGAAAAGTGAAAAACTGTTTTTT. The rearrangement uses TRBV19 and TRBJ1-4; 8 bases align to TRBD1. V lost 6 bases to trimming and J lost 7 bases; unmatched junction nucleotides: 13. Germline V gene data show CDR1 as LNHDA and CDR2 as SQIVND (reference sequence). The CDR3 contains 16 residues.

The sample holds a few counts of this clone. This sequence joins TRBV5-5 and TRBJ1-3, with D possibly TRBD1 on 5 matching bases. Germline CDR1 SGHKS, CDR2 YYEKEE (reference sequence). Trimming stripped 1 base from V and 2 bases from J, with 13 bases between. The CDR3 has 16 amino acids. The CDR3 DNA follows: TGTGCCAGCAGCTTGTGGTTAGGGGTGACTGGAAACACCATATATTTT. Residues: CASSLWLGVTGNTIYF.

The chain recombines TRBV19 with TRBJ1-4; tentatively, D is TRBD1 (5 bases). The CDR3 sequence is 14 residues long. V gave up 5 bases and J gave up 8 bases, with 15 bases separating them. Germline CDR1 and CDR2: LNHDA and SQIVND (reference sequence). The CDR3 loop reads CASSVAGTSEKLFF. Here the CDR3 DNA reads TGTGCCAGTAGTGTGGCTGGGACTTCAGAAAAACTGTTTTTT. The whole variable domain, filled in from reference TRBV19 and TRBJ1-4, reads DGGITQSPKYLFRKEGQNVTLSCEQNLNHDAMYWYRQDPGQGLRLIYYSQIVNDFQKGDIAEGYSVSREKKESFPLTVTSAQKNPTAFYLCASSVAGTSEKLFFGSGTQLSVL.

As to this clone: Additional DNA sequences in this sample encode the identical CDR3. The V call is TRBV27, the J call TRBJ2-7; 8 bases match TRBD1. The CDR3 runs 13 residues. Germline lookup yields CDR1 MNHEY and CDR2 SMNVEV (reference sequence). The V segment lost 6 bases and the J segment 3 bases; nucleotides outside the gene matches: 4. CDR3 bases: TGTGCCAGCAGCAGGACAGGGAACTACGAGCAGTACTTC. Its protein is CASSRTGNYEQYF.

This chain links TRBV4-2 with TRBJ1-1; no firm D call. The CDR3 spans 16 residues. The ends were cut back, 0 bases at V and 0 bases at J, with 11 bases in the middle. Per germline, CDR1 LGHNA and CDR2 YNFKEQ. The CDR3 region has the DNA TGTGCCAGCAGCCAAGAGGGGAGCGCAATGAACACTGAAGCTTTCTTT. It codes for CASSQEGSAMNTEAFF.

The rearrangement uses TRBV19 and TRBJ2-7, with TRBD2 matching over 10 bases. The germline V gene has CDR1 LNHDA and CDR2 SQIVND (reference sequence). Unmatched junction bases numbered 4, after V lost 4 bases and J lost 1 base. The CDR3 contains 15 residues. CDR3 in amino acids: CASSTIAGGSYEQYF. In DNA form, the CDR3 reads TGTGCCAGTAGTACTATAGCGGGAGGTTCCTACGAGCAGTACTTC.

The chain links TRBV2 to TRBJ1-5, with 9 bases identical to TRBD1. Per the germline V gene, CDR1 is SNHLY and CDR2 is FYNNEI. The V segment lost 0 bases and the J segment 0 bases; nucleotides outside the gene matches: 6. The CDR3 is 18 residues long. The CDR3 sequence is CASSEARTGVYSNQPQHF. CDR3 in DNA: TGTGCCAGCAGTGAAGCCCGGACAGGGGTTTATAGCAATCAGCCCCAGCATTTT.

This chain links TRBV5-6 with TRBJ2-1, with D possibly being TRBD1 (6 bases). Germline-derived CDR1 and CDR2 are SGHDT and YYEEEE. CDR3 length: 15 amino acids. V lost 4 bases and J lost 0, with 11 bases in between. For the CDR3, the DNA is TGTGCCAGCAGCCGTCGAGGGGGCTCCTACAATGAGCAGTTCTTC. Protein sequence: CASSRRGGSYNEQFF.